In this sample, the clone carrying this TCR beta chain turned up once. The data stem from a study of T cell clonotyping in hematopoietic cell transplantation. Regarding time point: recipient sample about 28 days before transplant, after cytoreduction. Trimming cost V 1 base and J 5 bases; bases outside gene matches: 5. This CDR3 has 16 amino acids. CDR1 LGHNA and CDR2 YNFKEQ come from the germline V gene. The repertoire was sequenced with immunoSEQ multiplex PCR; TCRdb's copy has only in-frame clones and lacks some. Of 29,000 or so clones in the sample, about 83% were seen once. The genes are TRBV4-2 and TRBJ2-3; 11 nucleotides line up with TRBD2. The receptor comes from a woman aged 30 to 39 with chronic myeloid leukemia. Some clones in this sample may be carry-over from other donors' samples. Source: peripheral blood mononuclear cells, taken before stem cell transplant. The CDR3 coding sequence is TGTGCCAGCAGCCAAGCCCTAGCGGGGGGCGGAGATACGCAGTATTTT. It yields the protein CASSQALAGGGDTQYF.